One sample yielded the 11 T cell receptor beta chains listed below, sequenced in a study of blood T cell repertoires in COVID-19. Assay: immunoSEQ multiplex PCR; the TCRdb copy retains only in-frame clones and omits some. Counted here are 200,000 to 250,000 clones, 65% to 90% occurring once; the ten biggest clones make up less than 8%. The sample comprised peripheral blood. The receptors here all came from a woman aged 45-59 years with acute or convalescent COVID-19.

The CDR3 loop is CASSPRTGTTDEKLFF. The CDR3 DNA reads as TGTGCCAGTAGTCCCCGGACGGGGACAACGGATGAAAAACTGTTTTTT. The rearrangement links TRBV19 to TRBJ1-4; D perhaps matches TRBD1 (6 bases). Germline CDR1 LNHDA, CDR2 SQIVND (reference sequence). This CDR3 is built from 16 residues. The V gene lost 5 bases and the J gene lost 6 bases, with 19 bases spanning the gap.

V is TRBV5-6 and J is TRBJ2-1; D perhaps matches TRBD1 (7 bases). The length of the CDR3 is 17 residues. V gave up 4 bases and J gave up 1 base, with 18 bases separating them. CDR1 and CDR2 from the germline V gene are SGHDT and YYEEEE. In DNA, the CDR3 is TGTGCCAGCAGCGCCCCTTGGGCAGGGGGGTCCTACAATGAGCAGTTCTTC. This codes for CASSAPWAGGSYNEQFF.

This sequence joins TRBV19 and TRBJ1-6, with D hard to call. Germline assignment: CDR1 LNHDA and CDR2 SQIVND (reference sequence). CDR3 length: 14 amino acids. V gave up 3 bases and J gave up 9 bases, with 12 bases separating them. The CDR3 bases are TGTGCCAGTAGTATCAATCCGGTTATTTCACCCCTCCACTTT. It translates to CASSINPVISPLHF.

This chain connects TRBV28 to TRBJ2-1, with 7 bases aligning to TRBD1. V shed 6 bases, J shed 9 bases, and the junction held 11 bases outside the gene matches. The CDR3 loop spans 14 amino acids. CDR1 and CDR2 (germline): MDHEN, SYDVKM. CDR3 loop: CASRQGLNSFEQFF. The CDR3 bases are TGTGCCAGCAGACAGGGGTTAAATTCGTTTGAGCAGTTCTTC.

This clone has only a few counts. The chain joins TRBV9 to TRBJ1-2; TRBD1 aligns across 8 bases. Germline trimming cut 4 bases from V and 0 bases from J; bases unmatched to any gene: 2. The germline gives CDR1 SGDLS, CDR2 YYNGEE. The CDR3 runs to 14 residues. The chain's CDR3 is CASSPGQANYGYTF. Here the CDR3 DNA reads TGTGCCAGCAGCCCGGGACAGGCTAACTATGGCTACACCTTC.

The chain uses TRBV15 and TRBJ1-1; D gene unclear. The CDR3 has 13 amino acids. The V and J ends lost 0 bases and 9 bases respectively, with 11 bases between them. Per germline, CDR1 LNHNV and CDR2 YYDKDF (reference sequence). The CDR3 loop reads CATSRDLGAQAFF. The CDR3 bases are TGTGCCACCAGCAGAGATTTGGGAGCACAAGCTTTCTTT. The variable domain in full, with the rest retrieved from reference TRBV15 and TRBJ1-1, is DAMVIQNPRYQVTQFGKPVTLSCSQTLNHNVMYWYQQKSSQAPKLLFHYYDKDFNNEADTPDNFQSRRPNTSFCFLDIRSPGLGDTAMYLCATSRDLGAQAFFGQGTRLTVV.

This chain uses TRBV7-2 with TRBJ2-3, with 7 bases identical to TRBD2. This CDR3 has 16 residues. The V gene end was trimmed by 0 bases and the J gene end by 5 bases; junction bases not matched to a gene: 8. CDR1 is SGHTA, CDR2 FQGNSA, per germline. The CDR3 spells CASSLAAAGVGDTQYF. The CDR3 nucleotides read TGTGCCAGCAGCTTAGCAGCGGCGGGGGTCGGAGATACGCAGTATTTT.

The chain links TRBV7-2 to TRBJ2-1; D is possibly TRBD2 (5 bases). The CDR3 length is 16 residues. V was clipped by 2 bases and J by 9 bases, with 20 bases between them. Looked up from germline, CDR1 is SGHTA and CDR2 is FQGNSA. The CDR3 DNA sequence: TGTGCCAGCAGCTTATTCCTCGCGGACTCCAATGGTGAGCAGTTCTTC. Translating gives CASSLFLADSNGEQFF.

This clone is a singleton in its sample. This rearrangement joins TRBV4-2 to TRBJ2-7, with a tentative D call TRBD2 (6 bases). The CDR3 consists of 14 residues. Trimming left V 5 bases short and J 4 bases short, with 15 bases between. From germline, CDR1 is LGHNA and CDR2 YNFKEQ. CDR3 in DNA: TGTGCCAGCAGCTCTTCGGGGGAGGTGTACGAGCAGTACTTC. Translated, it gives CASSSSGEVYEQYF.

This chain joins TRBV25-1 and TRBJ2-3; no firm D call. Germline-derived CDR1 and CDR2 are MGHDK and SYGVNS. The CDR3 has 13 amino acids. The germline V and J ends were trimmed by 0 bases and 3 bases, with 4 bases remaining between them. The CDR3 loop is CASSEYGTDTQYF. DNA for the CDR3: TGTGCCAGCAGTGAATACGGGACAGATACGCAGTATTTT.

This clone was observed once. V and J are TRBV6-5 and TRBJ2-2; D is unresolved. The V end lost 9 bases, the J end lost 6 bases, and 8 bases lay between the germline ends. Germline V gives CDR1 MNHEY, CDR2 SVGAGI. The CDR3 is 11 residues long. In DNA form, the CDR3 reads TGTGCCAGTTTCGAGGCCGGGGAGCTGTTTTTT. Translating gives CASFEAGELFF.